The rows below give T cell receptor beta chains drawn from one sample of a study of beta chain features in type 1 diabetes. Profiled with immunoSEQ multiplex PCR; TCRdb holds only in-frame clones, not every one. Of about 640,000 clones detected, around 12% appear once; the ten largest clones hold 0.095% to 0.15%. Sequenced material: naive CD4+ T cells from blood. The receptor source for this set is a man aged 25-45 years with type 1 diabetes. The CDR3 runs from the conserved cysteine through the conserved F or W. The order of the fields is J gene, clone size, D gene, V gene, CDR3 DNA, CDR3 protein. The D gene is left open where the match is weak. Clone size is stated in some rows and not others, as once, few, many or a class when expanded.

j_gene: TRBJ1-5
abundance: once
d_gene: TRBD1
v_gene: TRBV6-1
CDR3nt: TGTGCCAGCAGATTTGGACAGGATGGTCAGCCCCAGCATTTT
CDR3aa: CASRFGQDGQPQHF

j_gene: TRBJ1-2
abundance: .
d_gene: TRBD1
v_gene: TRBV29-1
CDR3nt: TGCAGCGTGGGGGACAGTCCCTATGGCTACACCTTC
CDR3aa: CSVGDSPYGYTF

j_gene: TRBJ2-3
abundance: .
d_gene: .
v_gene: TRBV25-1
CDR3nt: TGTGCCAGCGTAGGTTGGGATACGCAGTATTTT
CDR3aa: CASVGWDTQYF

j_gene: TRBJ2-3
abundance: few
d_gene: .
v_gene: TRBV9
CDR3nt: TGTGCCAGCAGCGTCGACAAGAATACGCAGTATTTT
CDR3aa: CASSVDKNTQYF

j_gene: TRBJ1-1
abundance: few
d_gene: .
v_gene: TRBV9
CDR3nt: TGTGCCAGCAGCGGAATTACAGGGTTGGGTACTGAAGCTTTCTTT
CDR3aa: CASSGITGLGTEAFF

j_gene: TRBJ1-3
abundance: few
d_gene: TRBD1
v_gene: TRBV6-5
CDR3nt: TGTGCCAGCAGCATACAGGGGCTCCCTGGAAACACCATATATTTT
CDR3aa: CASSIQGLPGNTIYF

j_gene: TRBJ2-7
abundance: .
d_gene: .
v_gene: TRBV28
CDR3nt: TGTGCCAGCAGCTATCTCTACGAGCAGTACTTC
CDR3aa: CASSYLYEQYF

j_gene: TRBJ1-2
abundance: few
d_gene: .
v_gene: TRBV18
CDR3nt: TGTGCCAGCTCACCTCAGGGAGGCGGCTACACCTTC
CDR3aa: CASSPQGGGYTF

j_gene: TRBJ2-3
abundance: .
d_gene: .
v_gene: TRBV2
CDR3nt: TGTGCCAGCCTCTCCCTAAGCAGGGGAGATACGCAGTATTTT
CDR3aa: CASLSLSRGDTQYF

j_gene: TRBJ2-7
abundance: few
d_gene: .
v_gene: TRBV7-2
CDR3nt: TGTGCCAGCAGCTTAGGACGGACCTACGAGCAGTACTTC
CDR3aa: CASSLGRTYEQYF

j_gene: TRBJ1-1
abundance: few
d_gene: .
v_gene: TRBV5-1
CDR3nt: TGCGCCAGCAGCTGGGCGGACCTGAACACTGAAGCTTTCTTT
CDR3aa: CASSWADLNTEAFF

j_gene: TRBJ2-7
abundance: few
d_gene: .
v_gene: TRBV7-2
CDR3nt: TGTGCCAGCAGCTTAGCGAAACAGTTTGGAGAGCAGTACTTC
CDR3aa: CASSLAKQFGEQYF

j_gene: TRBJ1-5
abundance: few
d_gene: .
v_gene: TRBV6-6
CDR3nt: TGTGCCAGCAGTCTTCCAGGGCGTCAGCCCCAGCATTTT
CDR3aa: CASSLPGRQPQHF

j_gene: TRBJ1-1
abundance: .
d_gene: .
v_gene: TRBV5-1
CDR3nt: TGCGCCAGCAGCTTGGGGGCAAATACCCTTTTGGGCACTGAAGCTTTCTTT
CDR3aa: CASSLGANTLLGTEAFF

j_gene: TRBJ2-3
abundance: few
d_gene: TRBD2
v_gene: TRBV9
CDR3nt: TGTGCCAGCAGCGTAGAAGGGCTAGCGGGGGGCACAGATACGCAGTATTTT
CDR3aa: CASSVEGLAGGTDTQYF

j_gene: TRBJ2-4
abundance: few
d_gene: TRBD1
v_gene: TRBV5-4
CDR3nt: TGTGCCAGCAGCCCAGCCGGGACAGACAAAAACATTCAGTACTTC
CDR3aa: CASSPAGTDKNIQYF

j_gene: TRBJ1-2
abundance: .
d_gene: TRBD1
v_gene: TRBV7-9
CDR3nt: TGTGCCAGCAGCTTTGGACAGGCGGACTATGGCTACACCTTC
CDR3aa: CASSFGQADYGYTF

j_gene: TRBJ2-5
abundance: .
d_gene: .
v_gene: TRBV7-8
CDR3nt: TGTGCCAGCAGCTTAGCGAGGACAACGGTCCGGGAGACCCAGTACTTC
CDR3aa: CASSLARTTVRETQYF

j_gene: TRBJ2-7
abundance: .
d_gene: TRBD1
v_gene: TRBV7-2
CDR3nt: TGTGCCAGCAGCGGCTCGACAGGGGGCAATTACGAGCAGTACTTC
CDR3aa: CASSGSTGGNYEQYF

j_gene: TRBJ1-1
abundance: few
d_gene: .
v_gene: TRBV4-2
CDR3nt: TGTGCCAGCAGCCAAGGCGTAGGATACCCGAACACTGAAGCTTTCTTT
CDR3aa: CASSQGVGYPNTEAFF

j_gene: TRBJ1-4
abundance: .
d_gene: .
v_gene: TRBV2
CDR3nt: TGTGCCAGCAACCTACAGCAGATTAATGAAAAACTGTTTTTT
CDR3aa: CASNLQQINEKLFF

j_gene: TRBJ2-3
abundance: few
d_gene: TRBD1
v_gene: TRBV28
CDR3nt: TGTGCCAGCAGTTCCGGGACAGGGCGAGATACGCAGTATTTT
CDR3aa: CASSSGTGRDTQYF

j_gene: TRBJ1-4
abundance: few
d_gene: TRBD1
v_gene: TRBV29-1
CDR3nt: TGCAGCGTTGGCTTAGGACAGGGGTTGGTTGAAAAACTGTTTTTT
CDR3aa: CSVGLGQGLVEKLFF

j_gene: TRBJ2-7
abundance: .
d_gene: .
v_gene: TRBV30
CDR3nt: TGTGCCTGGAGTCTATTATACGAGCAGTACTTC
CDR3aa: CAWSLLYEQYF

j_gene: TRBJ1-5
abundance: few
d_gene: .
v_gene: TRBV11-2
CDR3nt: TGTGCCAGCAGCTTAGTCGGGGATCAGCCCCAGCATTTT
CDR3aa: CASSLVGDQPQHF

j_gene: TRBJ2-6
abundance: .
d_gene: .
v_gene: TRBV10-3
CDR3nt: TGTGCCATCAGTGACGGCAGCTCCTCTGGGGCCAACGTCCTGACTTTC
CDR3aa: CAISDGSSSGANVLTF

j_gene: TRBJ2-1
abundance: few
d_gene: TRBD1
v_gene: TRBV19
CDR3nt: TGTGCCAGTAGTCTACAGGGGCCAGACAATGAGCAGTTCTTC
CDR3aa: CASSLQGPDNEQFF

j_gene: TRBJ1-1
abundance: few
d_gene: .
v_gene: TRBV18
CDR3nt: TGTGCCAGCTCACCACCGGGAACAGTAAACACTGAAGCTTTCTTT
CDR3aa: CASSPPGTVNTEAFF

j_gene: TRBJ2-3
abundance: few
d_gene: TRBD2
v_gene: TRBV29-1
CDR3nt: TGCAGCGTTGTGCCGACTAGCGGGGGGGCAGGAGATACGCAGTATTTT
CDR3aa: CSVVPTSGGAGDTQYF

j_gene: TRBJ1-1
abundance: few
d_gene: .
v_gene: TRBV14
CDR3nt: TGTGCCAGCAGCCTCGGTTTGAACACTGAAGCTTTCTTT
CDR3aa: CASSLGLNTEAFF

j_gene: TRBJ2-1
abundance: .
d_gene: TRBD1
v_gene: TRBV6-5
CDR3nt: TGTGCCAGCAGGACAGGGAATTACAATGAGCAGTTCTTC
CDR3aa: CASRTGNYNEQFF

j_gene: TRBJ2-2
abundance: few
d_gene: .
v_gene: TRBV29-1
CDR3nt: TGCAGCGTCAGACAGGTGGAGTATTCCGGGGAGCTGTTTTTT
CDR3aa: CSVRQVEYSGELFF

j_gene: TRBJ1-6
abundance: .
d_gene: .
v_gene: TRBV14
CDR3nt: TGTGCCAGCAGCCTAGGGAATTCACCCCTCCACTTT
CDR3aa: CASSLGNSPLHF

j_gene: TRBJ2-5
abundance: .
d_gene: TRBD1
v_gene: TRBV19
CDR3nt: TGTGCCAGTAATGACAGGGCGGGAGAGACCCAGTACTTC
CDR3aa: CASNDRAGETQYF

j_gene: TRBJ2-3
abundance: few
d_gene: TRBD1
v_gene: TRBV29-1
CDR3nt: TGCAGCGTCAAAGACAGGGAAGGCACAGATACGCAGTATTTT
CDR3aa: CSVKDREGTDTQYF

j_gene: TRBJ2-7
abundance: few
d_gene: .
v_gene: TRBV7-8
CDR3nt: TGTGCCAGCAGCTCAGGGGCAGGGTCCGAGCAGTACTTC
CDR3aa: CASSSGAGSEQYF

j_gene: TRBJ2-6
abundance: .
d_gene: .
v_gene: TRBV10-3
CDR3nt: TGTGCCATCAGTGGAAGGGGGTCTGGGGCCAACGTCCTGACTTTC
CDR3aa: CAISGRGSGANVLTF

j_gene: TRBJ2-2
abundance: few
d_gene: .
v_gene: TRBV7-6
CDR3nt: TGTGCCAGCAGCCCAGGGGGGCCGGACACCGGGGAGCTGTTTTTT
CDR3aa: CASSPGGPDTGELFF

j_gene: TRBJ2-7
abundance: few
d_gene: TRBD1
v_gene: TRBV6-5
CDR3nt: TGTGCCAGCAGTACTCGACAGGGGAAGAGCTACGAGCAGTACTTC
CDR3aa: CASSTRQGKSYEQYF

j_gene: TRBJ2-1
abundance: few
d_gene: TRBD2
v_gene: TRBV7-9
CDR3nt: TGTGCCAGCAGCTCCATAGCGGGGGTAAACTACAATGAGCAGTTCTTC
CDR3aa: CASSSIAGVNYNEQFF

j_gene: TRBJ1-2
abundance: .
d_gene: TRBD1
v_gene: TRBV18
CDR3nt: TGTGCCAGCTCTCAGGACAGGGATGGAGGCTACACCTTC
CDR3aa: CASSQDRDGGYTF

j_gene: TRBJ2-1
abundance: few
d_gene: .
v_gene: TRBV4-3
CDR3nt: TGCGCCAGCAGCCAGGCGGATTTAAACAGTGAGCAGTTCTTC
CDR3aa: CASSQADLNSEQFF

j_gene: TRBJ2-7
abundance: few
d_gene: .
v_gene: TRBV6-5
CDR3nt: TGTGCCAGCAGAAGGGGGGGCAGGGGAAGTTACGAGCAGTACTTC
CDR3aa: CASRRGGRGSYEQYF

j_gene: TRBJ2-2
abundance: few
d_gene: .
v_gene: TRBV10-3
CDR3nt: TGTGCCATCAATCAAGGGAGACAGGATGCGGGCGGGGAGCTGTTTTTT
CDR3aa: CAINQGRQDAGGELFF

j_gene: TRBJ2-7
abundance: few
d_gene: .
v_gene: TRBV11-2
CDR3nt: TGTGCCAGCAGATACCGGCCGGGTGGAAGTTGGGACGAGCAGTACTTC
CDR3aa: CASRYRPGGSWDEQYF

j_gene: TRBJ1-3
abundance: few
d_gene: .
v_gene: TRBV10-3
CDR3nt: TGTGCCATCAGTGAGAGAATGGACAGCTCTGGAAACACCATATATTTT
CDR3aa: CAISERMDSSGNTIYF

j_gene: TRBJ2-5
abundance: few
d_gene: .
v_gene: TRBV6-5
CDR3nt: TGTGCCAGCAGTCCCCCCAGCGTGGGGGAGACCCAGTACTTC
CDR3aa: CASSPPSVGETQYF

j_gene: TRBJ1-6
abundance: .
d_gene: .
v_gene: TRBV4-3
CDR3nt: TGCGCCAGCAGCCAAGATAGAGGCTCACCCCTCCACTTT
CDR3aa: CASSQDRGSPLHF